This entry lists 5 T cell receptor beta chains sequenced from one sample in a study of T cell repertoires in aging, cancer and after chemotherapy. The template was genomic DNA from peripheral blood, not RNA. Rearranged V-D-J TRB sequences were amplified with a mixed TRB-A/B primer pool. TCRdb itself ran the multiplex PCR reads through MiXCR, one entry per CDR3 protein. This table holds approximately 10,000 distinct CDR3 sequences, roughly 39% found once. Sample: blood. These receptor sequences come from a human donor in good health.

This clonotype has a single count. The CDR3 is CASSEVSTGNDYGYTF. The CDR3 DNA sequence: TGTGCCAGCAGTGAAGTCTCGACGGGCAATGACTATGGCTACACCTTC. The chain carries TRBV6-1 and TRBJ1-2; D gene unclear. Trimming shortened V by 1 base and J by 3 bases, and 15 bases separated the two germline ends. This CDR3 contains 16 residues. Germline CDR1 and CDR2: MNHNS and SASEGT.

This clonotype came up a few times. The chain recombines TRBV19 with TRBJ2-7, with 9 bases identical to TRBD2. The CDR3 has 17 residues. The germline V gene encodes CDR1 LNHDA and CDR2 SQIVND (reference sequence). V shed 2 bases, J shed 3 bases, and the junction held 11 bases outside the gene matches. CDR3 DNA: TGTGCCAGTAGTATAAAAGGCCTAGCGGGAATGAACTACGAGCAGTACTTC. Translated, it gives CASSIKGLAGMNYEQYF.

V is TRBV6-5 and J is TRBJ1-5; D remains ambiguous. V lost 5 bases and J lost 3, with 11 bases in between. The CDR3 is made up of 14 amino acids. Germline V gene lookup returns CDR1 MNHEY and CDR2 SVGAGI. CDR3 region: CASSKGGPNQPQHF. In DNA form, the CDR3 reads TGTGCCAGCAGTAAGGGAGGCCCCAATCAGCCCCAGCATTTT.

V and J are TRBV12-3 or TRBV12-4 and TRBJ1-2, with TRBD1 as a possible D gene (6 bases). Trimming pared 1 base from V and 3 bases from J, leaving 12 bases between. The CDR3 totals 15 residues. This CDR3 reads CASSLVGAYYYGYTF. The DNA of the CDR3 is TGTGCCAGCAGTTTAGTGGGGGCTTATTACTATGGCTACACCTTC.

V is TRBV27 and J is TRBJ2-5; 7 nucleotides agree with TRBD1. CDR3 length: 15 amino acids. Germline values: CDR1 MNHEY, CDR2 SMNVEV (reference sequence). With V trimmed by 11 bases and J by 1 base, 13 bases remained unmatched. This chain's CDR3 is CAGGQPLAFQETQYF. As DNA, the CDR3 is TGTGCCGGGGGACAGCCCCTGGCCTTCCAAGAGACCCAGTACTTC.